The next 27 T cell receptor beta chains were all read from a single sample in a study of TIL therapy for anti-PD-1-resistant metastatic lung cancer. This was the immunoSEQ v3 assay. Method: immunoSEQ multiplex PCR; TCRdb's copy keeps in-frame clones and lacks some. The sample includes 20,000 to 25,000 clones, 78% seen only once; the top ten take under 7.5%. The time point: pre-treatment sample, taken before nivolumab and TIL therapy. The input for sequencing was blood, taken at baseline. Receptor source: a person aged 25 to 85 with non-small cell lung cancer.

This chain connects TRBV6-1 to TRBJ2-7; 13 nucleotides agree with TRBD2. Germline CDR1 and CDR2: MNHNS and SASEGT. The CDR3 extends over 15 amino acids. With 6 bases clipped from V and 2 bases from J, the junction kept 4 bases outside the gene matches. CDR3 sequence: CASRPLAGGPYEQYF. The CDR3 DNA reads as TGTGCCAGCAGGCCACTAGCGGGGGGGCCCTACGAGCAGTACTTC.

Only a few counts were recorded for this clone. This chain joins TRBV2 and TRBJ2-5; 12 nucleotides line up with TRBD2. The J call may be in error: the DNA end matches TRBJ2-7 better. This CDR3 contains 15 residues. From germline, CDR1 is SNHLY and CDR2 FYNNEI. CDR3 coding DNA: TGTGCCAGCAGTGAACTAGCGGGGGGGCCCTACGAGCAGTACTTC. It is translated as CASSELAGGPYEQYF.

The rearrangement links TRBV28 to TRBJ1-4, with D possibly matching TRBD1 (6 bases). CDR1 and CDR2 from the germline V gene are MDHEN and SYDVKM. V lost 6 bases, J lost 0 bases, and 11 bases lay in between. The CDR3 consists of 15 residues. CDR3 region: CASRRSGATNEKLFF. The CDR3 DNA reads TGTGCCAGCAGAAGGTCAGGGGCAACTAATGAAAAACTGTTTTTT.

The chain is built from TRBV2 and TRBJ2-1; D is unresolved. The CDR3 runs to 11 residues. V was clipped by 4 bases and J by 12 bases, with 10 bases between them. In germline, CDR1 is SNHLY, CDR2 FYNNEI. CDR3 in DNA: TGTGCCAGCAGTGGTACAAGGAGGCAGTTCTTC. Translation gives CASSGTRRQFF.

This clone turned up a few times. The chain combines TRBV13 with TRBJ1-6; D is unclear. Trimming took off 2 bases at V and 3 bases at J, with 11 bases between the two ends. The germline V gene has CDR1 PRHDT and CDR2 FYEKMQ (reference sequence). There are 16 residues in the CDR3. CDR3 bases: TGTGCCAGCAGCTTATCAGGAATTATCTATAATTCACCCCTCCACTTT. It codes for CASSLSGIIYNSPLHF.

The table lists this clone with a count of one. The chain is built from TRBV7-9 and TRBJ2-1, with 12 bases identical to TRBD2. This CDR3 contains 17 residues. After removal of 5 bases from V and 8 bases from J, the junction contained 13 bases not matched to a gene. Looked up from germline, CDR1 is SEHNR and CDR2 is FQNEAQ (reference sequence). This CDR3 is CASSGRLAGGLRDEQFF. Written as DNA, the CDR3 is TGTGCCAGCAGCGGCCGGCTAGCGGGGGGGCTGAGGGATGAGCAGTTCTTC.

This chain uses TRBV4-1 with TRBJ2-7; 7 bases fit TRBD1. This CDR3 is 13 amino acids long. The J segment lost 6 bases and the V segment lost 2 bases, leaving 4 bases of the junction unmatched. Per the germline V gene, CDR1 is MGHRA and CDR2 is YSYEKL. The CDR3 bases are TGCGCCAGCAGCCAACCGACAGGGCGCGAGCAGTACTTC. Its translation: CASSQPTGREQYF.

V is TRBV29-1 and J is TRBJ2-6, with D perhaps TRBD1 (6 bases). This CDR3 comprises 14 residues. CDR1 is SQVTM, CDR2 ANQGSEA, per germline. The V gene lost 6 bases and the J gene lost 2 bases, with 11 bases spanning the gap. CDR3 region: CSVTDRTGANVLTF. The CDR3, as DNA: TGCAGCGTAACCGACAGGACTGGGGCCAACGTCCTGACTTTC.

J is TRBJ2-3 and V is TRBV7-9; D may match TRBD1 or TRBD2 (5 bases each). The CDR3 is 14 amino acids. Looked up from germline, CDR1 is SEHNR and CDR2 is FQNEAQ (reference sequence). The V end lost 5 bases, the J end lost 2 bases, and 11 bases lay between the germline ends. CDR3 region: CASSHEGNTDTQYF. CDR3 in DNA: TGTGCCAGCAGCCACGAGGGGAACACAGATACGCAGTATTTT.

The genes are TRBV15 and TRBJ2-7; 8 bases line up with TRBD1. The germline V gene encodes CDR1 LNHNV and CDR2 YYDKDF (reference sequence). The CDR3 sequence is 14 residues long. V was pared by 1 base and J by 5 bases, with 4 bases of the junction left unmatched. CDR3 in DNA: TGTGCCACCAGCAGAGGACAGGGACAGGACGAGCAGTACTTC. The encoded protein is CATSRGQGQDEQYF.

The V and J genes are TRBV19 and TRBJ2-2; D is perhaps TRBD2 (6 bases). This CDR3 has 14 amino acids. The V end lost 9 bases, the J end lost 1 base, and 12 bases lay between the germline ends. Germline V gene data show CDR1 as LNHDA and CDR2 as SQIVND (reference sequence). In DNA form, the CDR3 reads TGTGCCAGCCTGGAGGGAGGGAACACCGGGGAGCTGTTTTTT. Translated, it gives CASLEGGNTGELFF.

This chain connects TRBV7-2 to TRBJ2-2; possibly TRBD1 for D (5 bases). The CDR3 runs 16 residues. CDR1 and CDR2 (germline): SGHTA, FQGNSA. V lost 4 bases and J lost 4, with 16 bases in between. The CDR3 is CASSSRPGIGTGELFF. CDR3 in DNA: TGTGCCAGCAGCTCAAGGCCAGGGATCGGCACCGGGGAGCTGTTTTTT. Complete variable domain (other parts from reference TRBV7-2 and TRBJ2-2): GAGVSQSPSNKVTEKGKDVELRCDPISGHTALYWYRQSLGQGLEFLIYFQGNSAPDKSGLPSDRFSAERTGGSVSTLTIQRTQQEDSAVYLCASSSRPGIGTGELFFGEGSRLTVL.

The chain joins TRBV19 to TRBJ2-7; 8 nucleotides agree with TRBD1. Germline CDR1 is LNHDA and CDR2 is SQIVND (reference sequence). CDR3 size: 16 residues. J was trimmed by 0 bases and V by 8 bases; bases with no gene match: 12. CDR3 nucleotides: TGTGCCAGTTACTCATCGGGACAGGATGACTCCTACGAGCAGTACTTC. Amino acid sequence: CASYSSGQDDSYEQYF.

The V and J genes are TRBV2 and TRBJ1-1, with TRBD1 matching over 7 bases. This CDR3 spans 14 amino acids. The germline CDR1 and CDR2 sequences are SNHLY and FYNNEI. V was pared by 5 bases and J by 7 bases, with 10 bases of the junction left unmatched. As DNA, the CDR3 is TGTGCCAGCAGTCCCGACAGGGTTCTGGGTGAAGCTTTCTTT. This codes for CASSPDRVLGEAFF.

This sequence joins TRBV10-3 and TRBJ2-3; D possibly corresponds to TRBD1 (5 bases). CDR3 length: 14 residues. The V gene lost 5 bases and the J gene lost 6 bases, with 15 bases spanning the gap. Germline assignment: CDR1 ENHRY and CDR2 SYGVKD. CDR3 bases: TGTGCCATCAGTCTAGGGGCGTCTGGGGATACGCAGTATTTT. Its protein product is CAISLGASGDTQYF.

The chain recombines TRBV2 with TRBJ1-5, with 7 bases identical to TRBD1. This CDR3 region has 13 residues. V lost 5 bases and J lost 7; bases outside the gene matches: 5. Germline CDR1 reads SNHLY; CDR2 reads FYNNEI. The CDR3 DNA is TGTGCCAGCAGTTTTACAGGGGAACAGCCCCAGCATTTT. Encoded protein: CASSFTGEQPQHF.

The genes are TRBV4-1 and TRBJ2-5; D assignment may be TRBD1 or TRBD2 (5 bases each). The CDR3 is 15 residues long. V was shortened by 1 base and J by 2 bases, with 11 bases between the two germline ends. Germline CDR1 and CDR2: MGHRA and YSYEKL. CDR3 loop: CASSQVSGPQETQYF. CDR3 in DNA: TGCGCCAGCAGCCAAGTCTCGGGACCACAAGAGACCCAGTACTTC.

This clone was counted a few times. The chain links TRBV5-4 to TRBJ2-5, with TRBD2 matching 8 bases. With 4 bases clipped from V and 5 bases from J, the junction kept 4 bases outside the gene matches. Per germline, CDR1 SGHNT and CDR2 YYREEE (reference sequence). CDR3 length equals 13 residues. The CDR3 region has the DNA TGTGCCAGCAGCCAAGCGGGAGATGAGACCCAGTACTTC. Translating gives CASSQAGDETQYF.

CDR3: CASGFEGGYGYTF. CDR3 nucleotide sequence: TGTGCCAGCGGGTTTGAGGGTGGCTATGGCTACACCTTC. The V gene is TRBV28, the J gene TRBJ1-2; no definite D call. Trimming took 8 bases from V and 4 from J, leaving 14 bases between them. From germline, CDR1 is MDHEN and CDR2 SYDVKM. The CDR3 is 13 residues long.

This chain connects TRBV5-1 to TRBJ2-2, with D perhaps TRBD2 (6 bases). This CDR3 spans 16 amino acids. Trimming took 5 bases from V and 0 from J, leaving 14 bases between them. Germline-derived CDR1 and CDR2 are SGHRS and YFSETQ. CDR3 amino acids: CASSREGGANTGELFF. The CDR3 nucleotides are TGCGCCAGCAGTCGGGAAGGAGGGGCGAACACCGGGGAGCTGTTTTTT.

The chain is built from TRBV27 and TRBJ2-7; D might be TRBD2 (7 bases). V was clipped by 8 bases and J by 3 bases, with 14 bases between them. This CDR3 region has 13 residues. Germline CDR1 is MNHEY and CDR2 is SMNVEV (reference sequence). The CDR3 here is CASGGGRGYEQYF. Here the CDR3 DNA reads TGTGCCAGCGGGGGCGGGAGAGGCTACGAGCAGTACTTC.

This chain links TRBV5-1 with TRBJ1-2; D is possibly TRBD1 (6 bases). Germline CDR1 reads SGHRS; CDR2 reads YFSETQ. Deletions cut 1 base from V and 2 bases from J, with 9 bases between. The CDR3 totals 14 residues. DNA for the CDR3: TGCGCCAGCAGCTTGTCTACAGGGAACTATGGCTACACCTTC. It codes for CASSLSTGNYGYTF.

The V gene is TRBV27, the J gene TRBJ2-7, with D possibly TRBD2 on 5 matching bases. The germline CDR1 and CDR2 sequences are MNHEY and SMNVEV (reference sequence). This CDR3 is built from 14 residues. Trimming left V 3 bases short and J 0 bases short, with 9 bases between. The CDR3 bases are TGTGCCAGCAGTTTCAGCGGCCTCTCCTACGAGCAGTACTTC. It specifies CASSFSGLSYEQYF.

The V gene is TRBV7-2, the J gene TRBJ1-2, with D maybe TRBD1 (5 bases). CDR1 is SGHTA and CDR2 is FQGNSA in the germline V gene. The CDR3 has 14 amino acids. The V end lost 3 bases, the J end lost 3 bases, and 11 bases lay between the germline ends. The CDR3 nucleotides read TGTGCCAGCAGCTTGCTTCAGGGACACTATGGCTACACCTTC. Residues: CASSLLQGHYGYTF.

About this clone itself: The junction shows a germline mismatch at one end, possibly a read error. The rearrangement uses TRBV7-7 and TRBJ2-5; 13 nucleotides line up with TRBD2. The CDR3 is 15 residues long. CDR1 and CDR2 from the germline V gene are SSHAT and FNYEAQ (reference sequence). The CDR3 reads CASSSGLAGEKTQYF. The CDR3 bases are TGTGCTAGCAGCTCTGGACTAGCGGGGGAGAAGACCCAGTACTTC.

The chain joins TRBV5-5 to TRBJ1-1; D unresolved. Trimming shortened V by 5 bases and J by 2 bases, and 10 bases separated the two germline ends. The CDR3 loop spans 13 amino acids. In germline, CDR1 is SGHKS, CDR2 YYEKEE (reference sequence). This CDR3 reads CASRSDLNTEAFF. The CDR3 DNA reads TGTGCCAGCAGGAGCGACCTTAACACTGAAGCTTTCTTT.

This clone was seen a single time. The CDR3 DNA sequence: TGTGCCAGCAGCCATAGGACGGGGACTAACTATGGCTACACCTTC. Residues: CASSHRTGTNYGYTF. V usage is TRBV5-6 and J usage is TRBJ1-2; no clear D. Germline CDR1 is SGHDT and CDR2 is YYEEEE. CDR3 length: 15 amino acids. V lost 4 bases to trimming and J lost 0 bases, with 13 bases between them.